The sequence of this TCR beta chain was determined in a study of beta chain features in type 1 diabetes (dated by TCRdb to 2016 to 2019). Regarding the complete study: Mean age, gender distribution, total cell number and subset yield did not differ between patients and healthy donors. A total of 90 million to 120 million sorted cells were examined across all samples, and a strong correlation was observed between cell number per subset and RNA yield. Whereas all 28 donors provided naive and central memory subsets, regulatory and stem cell-like memory subsets were isolated from just 8 patients and about 8 healthy donors. In the study, TCRB repertoires of sorted circulating CD4+ T cell subsets from recently diagnosed type 1 diabetes patients were compared with those of matched healthy donors. What the study reported, not specific to this receptor: Patients with type 1 diabetes made fewer insertions and deleted more nucleotides at VDJ recombination sites, implying thymic rearrangement abnormalities. Because cDNA was sequenced instead of genomic DNA, highly expressing activated cells could be over-represented, though the groups showed no difference in activation or CD3 levels. Because the HLA sub-analyses included only small numbers of individuals, any influence of HLA type on TCRB rearrangement was left unresolved. The naive, central memory and regulatory TCRB repertoires appeared to resemble one another more closely among patients than among healthy donors. Shorter templates might have been favored by PCR, but patient and control samples were amplified and corrected together, so both groups would have been affected equally by any skew. A moderate but significant shortening of TCRB CDR3 length was observed in type 1 diabetes patients in all four CD4+ subsets.

Each donor gave one peripheral blood draw, averaging around 120 mL, which was collected into heparinised tubes. Using a panel that included CD45RO, CCR7, CD25, CD127, CD95 and CD27, naive, central memory, regulatory and stem cell-like memory CD4+ T cells were sorted on a BD FACSAria II. All sorted populations exceeded 98% purity. Right away, PBMCs were isolated by Lymphoprep density gradient centrifugation and were stained directly, with no culture step. So that batch effects would be minimized, each experiment stained and sorted samples in pairs, pairing one healthy donor with one patient. CDR1 and CDR2 (MGHDK, SYGVNS) derive from the germline V gene. Ends trimmed: V by 3 bases, J by 5 bases; bases unmatched to a gene: 10. The CDR3 runs 17 amino acids, cysteine and phenylalanine included. Solely the CDR3 DNA is kept, with 51 bases framed from the first base. This clone was counted only a few times. No antigen is known for it. The record has no base qualities; no much larger clone is one base away.

The entire amount of isolated RNA was reverse transcribed using the High Capacity cDNA Reverse Transcription Kit, so the sequenced TCRB transcripts were expressed ones. For stem cell-like memory T cell samples, survey-depth immunoSEQ sequencing was used, averaging about 1 million total reads per sample. Sorted cells were lysed in RLT buffer and RNA was extracted with DNase-treated RNeasy Micro or Mini kits, depending on cell number. To prevent cross-contamination, each cell subset was processed individually, whereas patient and healthy donor samples were processed jointly. The immunoSEQ multiplex PCR was used to amplify TCRB sequences from cDNA, generating 87-bp fragments that spanned the CDR3 region. Amplicons were sequenced on the Illumina HiSeq platform. In the source study's methods: Synthetic template baselines were used to correct PCR bias computationally, reads within Hamming distance 2 were collapsed together, and singletons that could not be merged were discarded. Reads were aligned to IMGT to assign V, D and J genes, CDR3 length, and insertions or deletions at six rearrangement sites. Within each subset, clonotype counts were normalized to sorted cell number, after which true diversity and Gini coefficients were computed with the tcR R package. Repertoire sharing was quantified using the overlap coefficient calculated on TCRB nucleotide sequences. Here the immuneACCESS table is served through TCRdb, limited to in-frame sequences with V and J called. Missing clones are a known gap in these copies; in checked studies unresolved V genes cover under half, and the rest lacks a known reason. From that table come the V and J calls and clone size; the DNA was used to work out D and trimming. In this sample the table shows over 100,000 clones, almost 40% of which occur a single time. The ten largest make up about 0.07% of the sample.

The sequencing sample was made of stem cell memory CD4+ T cells from blood. The label giving this sample's cell subset or site can be read as: stem cell-like memory CD4+ T cells. The receptor's source is a woman aged 18 to 35 in good health. The chain is encoded by TRBV25-1 joined to TRBJ2-2; TRBD2 matches 9 bases in the middle. The DNA sequence is TGTGCCAGCAGTGACCCCGCGGGAGGGCCTGGGACCGGGGAGCTGTTTTTT. The resulting protein is CASSDPAGGPGTGELFF.